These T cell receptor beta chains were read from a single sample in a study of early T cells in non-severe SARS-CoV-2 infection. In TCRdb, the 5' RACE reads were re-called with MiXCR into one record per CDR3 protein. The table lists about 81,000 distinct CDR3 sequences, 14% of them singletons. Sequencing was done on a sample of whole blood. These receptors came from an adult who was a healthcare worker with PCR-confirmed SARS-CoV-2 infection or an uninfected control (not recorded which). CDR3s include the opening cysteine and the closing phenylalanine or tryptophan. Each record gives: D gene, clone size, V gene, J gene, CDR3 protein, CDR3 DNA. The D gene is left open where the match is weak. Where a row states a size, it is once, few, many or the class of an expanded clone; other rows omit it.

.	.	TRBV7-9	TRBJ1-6	CASRRIDNSPLHF	TGTGCCAGCCGGAGGATCGATAATTCACCCCTCCACTTT
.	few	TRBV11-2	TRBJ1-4	CASSLVINDGKLFF	TGTGCCAGCAGTTTGGTCATTAATGACGGAAAACTGTTTTTT
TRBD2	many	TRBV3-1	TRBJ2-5	CASSQDWASGQETQYF	TGTGCCAGCAGCCAAGATTGGGCTAGCGGGCAAGAGACCCAGTACTTC
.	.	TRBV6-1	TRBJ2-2	CASSNLWRTGELFF	TGTGCCAGCAGCAACCTTTGGCGGACCGGGGAGCTGTTTTTT
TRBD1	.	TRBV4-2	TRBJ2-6	CASSRGTGNSGANVLTF	TGTGCCAGCAGCCGAGGGACAGGGAACTCTGGGGCCAACGTCCTGACTTTC
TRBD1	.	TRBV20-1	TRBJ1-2	CSAPGQGVDGYTF	TGCAGTGCCCCGGGACAGGGTGTTGATGGCTACACCTTC
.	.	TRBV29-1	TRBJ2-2	CSVVGGTGELFF	TGCAGCGTTGTAGGGGGGACCGGGGAGCTGTTTTTT
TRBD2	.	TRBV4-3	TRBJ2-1	CASSQDLASGGNNEQFF	TGCGCCAGCAGCCAAGATCTGGCTAGCGGGGGTAACAATGAGCAGTTCTTC
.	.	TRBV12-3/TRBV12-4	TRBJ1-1	CASSLAPGGGDTEAFF	TGTGCCAGCAGTTTAGCCCCGGGAGGTGGTGACACTGAAGCTTTCTTT
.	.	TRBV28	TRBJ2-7	CASSLTAPYEQYF	TGTGCCAGCAGCCTGACCGCTCCCTACGAGCAGTACTTC
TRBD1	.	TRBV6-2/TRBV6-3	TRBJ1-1	CASSPPDRAEAFF	TGTGCCAGCAGCCCACCCGACAGGGCTGAAGCTTTCTTT
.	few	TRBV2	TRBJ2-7	CASMRSSARGIYEQYF	TGTGCCAGCATGCGCTCATCGGCGCGGGGAATATACGAGCAGTACTTC
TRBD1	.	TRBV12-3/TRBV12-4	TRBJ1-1	CASSGQGATTEAFF	TGTGCCAGCAGTGGACAGGGGGCTACGACTGAAGCTTTCTTT
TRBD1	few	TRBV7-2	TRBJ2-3	CASSLDGQGGTDTQYF	TGTGCCAGCAGCTTAGACGGACAGGGGGGCACAGATACGCAGTATTTT
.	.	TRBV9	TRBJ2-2	CASSETGNFANTGELFF	TGTGCCAGCAGTGAGACAGGAAACTTCGCGAACACCGGGGAGCTGTTTTTT
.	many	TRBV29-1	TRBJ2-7	CSVSGDGYEQYF	TGCAGCGTCTCAGGGGACGGCTACGAGCAGTACTTC
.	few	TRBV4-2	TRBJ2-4	CASSQGVSKNIQYF	TGTGCCAGCAGCCAAGGGGTCTCCAAAAACATTCAGTACTTC
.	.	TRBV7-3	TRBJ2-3	CASSLTPIRTDTQYF	TGTGCCAGCAGCTTAACCCCAATTCGCACAGATACGCAGTATTTT
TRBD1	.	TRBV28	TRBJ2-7	CASSLQGAEYEQYF	TGTGCCAGCAGTTTGCAGGGGGCCGAGTACGAGCAGTACTTC
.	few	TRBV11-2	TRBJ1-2	CASSLNSGANGYTF	TGTGCCAGCAGTCTGAACTCCGGGGCCAATGGCTACACCTTC